Sequencing of this T cell receptor beta chain was carried out in a study of T cells in Graves' hyperthyroidism and ophthalmopathy. Study context: It was at initial diagnosis, before any treatment, that peripheral blood was collected.

Ophthalmopathy cases scored 3 or more on the Clinical Activity Score and 4 or more on NOSPECS grade, with duration below 3 months. This clonotype was counted many times. As yet, its antigen is unknown. The study, taken as a whole, reports: Blood held most thyroid clonotypes expanded above 0.001 frequency.

V lost 2 bases and J lost 2, with 8 bases in between. Germline V gene data show CDR1 as SEHNR and CDR2 as FQNEAQ (reference sequence). The CDR3 covers 14 residues. Researchers amplified the TCR beta CDR3 regions from RNA transcripts. The TCR CDR3 first-round RT-PCR relied on the HTBI primer set. TCRdb recomputed calls from the multiplex PCR reads with MiXCR, one row per CDR3 protein. The table records 450,000 to 650,000 distinct CDR3 sequences, 15% to 20% of them present only once. This rearrangement joins TRBV7-9 to TRBJ2-3; maybe TRBD2 (6 bases). The material sequenced was blood. The clonotype originates from a woman aged 18-29 years with Graves' ophthalmopathy. CDR3 region: CASSLTSPTDTQYF. The CDR3 DNA is TGTGCCAGCAGCTTAACTAGCCCCACAGATACGCAGTATTTT.